A selection of T cell receptor beta chains follows, all from one sample in a study of blood T cell repertoires in COVID-19. Sequenced by immunoSEQ multiplex PCR; TCRdb stores in-frame clones only, minus some. The table includes around 69,000 clones, 80% to 90% detected once. The sequencing sample was made of peripheral blood. Source of these receptors: a woman in her seventies with acute or convalescent COVID-19. Both conserved end residues are part of each CDR3. The D gene is left open where the match is weak. Rows may omit the clone size; those that give it use once, few, many or a size class.

j_call v_call d_call clone_size cdr3_nt cdr3_aa
TRBJ2-4 TRBV28 . . TGTGCCAGCAGTTTCGGGCAGGGAAGAAACATTCAGTACTTC CASSFGQGRNIQYF
TRBJ2-7 TRBV7-2 . . TGTGCCAGCAGCTTAGGCGGGCCGCCCCACGAGCAGTACTTC CASSLGGPPHEQYF
TRBJ2-7 TRBV4-1 TRBD1 few TGCGCCAGCAGCCAGTGGACAGGGATTAAAAACGAGCAGTACTTC CASSQWTGIKNEQYF
TRBJ1-2 TRBV2 TRBD1 . TGTGCCAGCACCCGATTCCTGGGACAGGGGATTCATGGCTACACCTTC CASTRFLGQGIHGYTF
TRBJ1-5 TRBV7-9 . . TGTGCCAGCAGCAAACAGGTGGCGGGCAATCAGCCCCAGCATTTT CASSKQVAGNQPQHF
TRBJ2-3 TRBV19 TRBD2 . TGTGCCAGTAGGGCCCGGGGGGCGGGAGGCTTCACAGATACGCAGTATTTT CASRARGAGGFTDTQYF
TRBJ1-5 TRBV6-5 TRBD1 . TGTGCCAGCAGCCTACAGGGGTACCAGCCCCAGCATTTT CASSLQGYQPQHF
TRBJ1-5 TRBV7-9 TRBD1 . TGTGCCAGCAGCTTTCTGCCGGGACAGGGAAGCAATCAGCCCCAGCATTTT CASSFLPGQGSNQPQHF
TRBJ1-2 TRBV10-1 . . TGCGCCAGCAGTGAGCAGGTCACATATGGCTACACCTTC CASSEQVTYGYTF
TRBJ1-1 TRBV7-9 . . TGTGCCAGCAGCGACGGCAGGGGAAACACTGAAGCTTTCTTT CASSDGRGNTEAFF
TRBJ2-7 TRBV10-2 TRBD1 . TGCGCCAGCAGTCAGGGGGCGAATCACGAGCAGTACTTC CASSQGANHEQYF
TRBJ2-2 TRBV2 TRBD2 . TGTGCCAGCAGATCTAGAGCGGGAAACACCGGGGAGCTGTTTTTT CASRSRAGNTGELFF
TRBJ1-1 TRBV10-3 . . TGTGCCATCAGTGACCCGGGACACCGCAACACTGAAGCTTTCTTT CAISDPGHRNTEAFF
TRBJ1-1 TRBV6-5 TRBD1 . TGTGCCAGCAGTTACTCAGGACAGGGTGTCACTGAAGCTTTCTTT CASSYSGQGVTEAFF
TRBJ1-1 TRBV11-2 . . TGTGCCAGCAGCTTGATCGGGGGGAGGGGTGCTGAAGCTTTCTTT CASSLIGGRGAEAFF
TRBJ2-5 TRBV6-5 . . TGTGCCAGCAGTCAGACCTGGGCCGGAGGGGAGACCCAGTACTTC CASSQTWAGGETQYF
TRBJ2-2 TRBV19 TRBD2 . TGTGCCAGTACCCGTCGAGCGGGAGGGTCCTTGGAGCTGTTTTTT CASTRRAGGSLELFF
TRBJ2-7 TRBV27 . few TGTGCCAGCAGTATACGACAGGCGGCGAGCTACGAGCAGTACTTC CASSIRQAASYEQYF
TRBJ2-3 TRBV5-1 . few TGCGCCAGCAGAACTTTTTCAGATACGCAGTATTTT CASRTFSDTQYF
TRBJ1-3 TRBV28 . . TGTGCCAGCAGTTTATGGCGGGTTAGAAACACCATATATTTT CASSLWRVRNTIYF
TRBJ1-2 TRBV11-3 TRBD1 . TGTGCCAGCAGCTTCGGGACAGGGGCGGGCTACACCTTC CASSFGTGAGYTF
TRBJ2-3 TRBV27 TRBD1 few TGTGCCAGCACCTGGACAGGGTCAGATACGCAGTATTTT CASTWTGSDTQYF
TRBJ2-7 TRBV13 . . TGTGCCAGCAGCTTAGGCGGGAGCTCCCACGAGCAGTACTTC CASSLGGSSHEQYF
TRBJ1-2 TRBV7-9 . . TGTGCCAGCAGCTTAGCCTCAGCAAGTGGAGATGGCTACACCTTC CASSLASASGDGYTF
TRBJ2-1 TRBV29-1 . . TGCAGCGTTGACCGGGAGCTGGGTGAGCAGTTCTTC CSVDRELGEQFF
TRBJ1-4 TRBV28 TRBD1 . TGTGCCAGCTCCTTGACAGGGTATGACGAAAAACTGTTTTTT CASSLTGYDEKLFF
TRBJ1-1 TRBV5-1 TRBD1 . TGCGCCAGCAGCTTGGCGGGGACAGGGGCAAGAACTGAAGCTTTCTTT CASSLAGTGARTEAFF
TRBJ1-5 TRBV2 . . TGTGCCAGCAGTGTTGCGGTGGGGCAGAATCAGCCCCAGCATTTT CASSVAVGQNQPQHF
TRBJ2-7 TRBV7-2 TRBD2 . TGTGCCAGCAGCTTAGGGGGGGGCTACGAGCAGTACTTC CASSLGGGYEQYF
TRBJ2-2 TRBV7-9 TRBD2 . TGTGCCAGCAGCTTAGCGGGAGGGTTGAACACCGGGGAGCTGTTTTTT CASSLAGGLNTGELFF
TRBJ1-6 TRBV10-3 . few TGTGCCACCCTAAGTAGCTCCTATAATTCACCCCTCCACTTT CATLSSSYNSPLHF
TRBJ2-3 TRBV25-1 TRBD1 . TGTGCCAGCAGGACAGGGTCGGGCACAGATACGCAGTATTTT CASRTGSGTDTQYF
TRBJ2-1 TRBV10-1 TRBD1 . TGCGCCAGCAGTGCGGACAGGGTCAATGAGCAGTTCTTC CASSADRVNEQFF
TRBJ2-3 TRBV9 TRBD2 . TGTGCCAGCAGCGCGAGCGGGACGGCAGATACGCAGTATTTT CASSASGTADTQYF
TRBJ2-5 TRBV10-2 TRBD2 . TGCGCCAGCACCAGACTAGCGGGAGGGATTCAAGAGACCCAGTACTTC CASTRLAGGIQETQYF
TRBJ1-5 TRBV6-1 . . TGTGCCAGCAGTGAAGAGGGCACAGGCCGGACGATCTATCAGCCCCAGCATTTT CASSEEGTGRTIYQPQHF
TRBJ2-5 TRBV7-4 TRBD1 . TGTGCCAGCAGCCCCCCTGGGACAGGTCGTCAGACCCAGTACTTC CASSPPGTGRQTQYF
TRBJ2-7 TRBV4-1 TRBD1 . TGCGCCAGCAGCCAAGATTGGGGGGGGACAGGGGTATCCTACGAGCAGTACTTC CASSQDWGGTGVSYEQYF
TRBJ1-2 TRBV29-1 . few TGCAGCGTGTACGGTTATGGCTACACCTTC CSVYGYGYTF